This TCR beta chain appears in the sequencing data of a study of identical twins. The CDR3 contains 17 residues. Germline V gene lookup returns CDR1 SGHAT and CDR2 FQNNGV. TCRdb re-called the 5' RACE reads with MiXCR, one entry per CDR3 protein. The table has a few hundred thousand distinct CDR3 sequences, approximately 9.1% seen once. Notes on this clonotype: One junction end disagrees with the germline gene, perhaps due to a read error.

The source is a woman in her forties or fifties in good health. Sequencing used naive T cells sorted from blood. The V gene is TRBV11-2, the J gene TRBJ2-4; weak D call: TRBD2 (6 bases). The CDR3 sequence: CASSLGGGTLAKHIQYF. In DNA, the CDR3 is TGTGCCAGCAGCTTAGGAGGAGGGACTCTAGCCAAACACATTCAGTACTTC.